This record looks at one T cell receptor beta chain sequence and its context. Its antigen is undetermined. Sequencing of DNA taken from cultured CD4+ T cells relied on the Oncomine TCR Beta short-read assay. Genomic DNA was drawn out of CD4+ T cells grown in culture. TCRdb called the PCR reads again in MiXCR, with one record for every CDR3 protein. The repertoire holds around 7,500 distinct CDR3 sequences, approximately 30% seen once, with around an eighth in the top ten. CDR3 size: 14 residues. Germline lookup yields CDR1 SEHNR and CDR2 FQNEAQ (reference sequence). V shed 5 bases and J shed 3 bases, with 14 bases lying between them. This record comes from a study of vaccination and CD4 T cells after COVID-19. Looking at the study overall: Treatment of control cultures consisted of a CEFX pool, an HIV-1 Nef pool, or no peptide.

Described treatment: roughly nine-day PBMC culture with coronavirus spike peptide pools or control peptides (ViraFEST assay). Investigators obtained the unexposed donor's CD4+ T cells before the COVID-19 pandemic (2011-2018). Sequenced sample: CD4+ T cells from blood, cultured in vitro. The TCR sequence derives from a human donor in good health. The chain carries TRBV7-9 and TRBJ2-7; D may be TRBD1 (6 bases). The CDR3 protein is CASSPRDNSYEQYF. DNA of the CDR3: TGTGCCAGCAGCCCACGGGACAACAGCTACGAGCAGTACTTC.